What follows are 26 T cell receptor beta chains derived from one specimen sequenced in a study of T-cell reconstitution after alpha-beta-depleted transplantation in children. Using unique molecular identifiers, the investigators prepared the TCRbeta library. TCRdb itself ran the PCR reads through MiXCR, one entry per CDR3 protein. The sample records hundreds of thousands of distinct CDR3 sequences, 12% being singletons. The source material was PBMCs from the stem cell graft donor, sampled from the stem cell graft. The receptors were sampled from a human donor who donated a stem cell graft to a child with acute lymphoblastic leukemia.

The chain has TRBV9 and TRBJ1-5; tentative D call: TRBD1 (5 bases). The length of the CDR3 is 15 residues. Trimming shortened V by 3 bases and J by 7 bases, and 17 bases separated the two germline ends. Germline loops: CDR1 SGDLS, CDR2 YYNGEE. The CDR3 here is CASSAYGHTSQPQHF. In nucleotides, the CDR3 is TGTGCCAGCAGCGCCTACGGACATACGTCCCAGCCCCAGCATTTT.

This clonotype was detected a few times. This rearrangement joins TRBV4-1 to TRBJ2-1; D possibly matches TRBD1 or TRBD2 (5 bases each). Trimming cost V 1 base and J 13 bases, with 14 bases left between them. The length of the CDR3 is 13 residues. CDR1 MGHRA and CDR2 YSYEKL come from the germline V gene. Here the CDR3 reads CASSQARDRSQFF. CDR3 in DNA: TGCGCCAGCAGCCAAGCCCGGGACCGGTCCCAGTTCTTC.

In DNA form, the CDR3 reads TGTGCCAGCAGCGTCCTGCCGGGCAACACCGGGGAGCTGTTTTTT. Protein: CASSVLPGNTGELFF. The chain recombines TRBV7-9 with TRBJ2-2; D uncertain. CDR3 length: 15 amino acids. Trimming took off 5 bases at V and 2 bases at J, with 12 bases between the two ends. Germline assignment: CDR1 SEHNR and CDR2 FQNEAQ (reference sequence). The full variable domain, completed using reference TRBV7-9 and TRBJ2-2, is DTGVSQNPRHKITKRGQNVTFRCDPISEHNRLYWYRQTLGQGPEFLTYFQNEAQLEKSRLLSDRFSAERPKGSFSTLEIQRTEQGDSAMYLCASSVLPGNTGELFFGEGSRLTVL.

This clonotype was seen many times. J is TRBJ2-7 and V is TRBV7-2; D unresolved. CDR1 is SGHTA and CDR2 is FQGNSA in the germline V gene. This CDR3 is built from 15 residues. Trimming pared 3 bases from V and 0 bases from J, leaving 12 bases between. CDR3: CASSFVAERSYEQYF. CDR3 nucleotide sequence: TGTGCCAGCAGCTTTGTGGCGGAACGCTCCTACGAGCAGTACTTC.

This clonotype was observed many times. This chain joins TRBV23-1 and TRBJ2-7; the match to TRBD2 covers 10 bases. TRBV23-1 is placed among ORFs of uncertain function. This CDR3 is built from 15 residues. Germline trimming cut 6 bases from V and 2 bases from J; bases unmatched to any gene: 7. CDR3: CASSPISGGTYEQYF. The CDR3 coding sequence is TGCGCCAGCAGCCCAATTAGCGGGGGGACCTACGAGCAGTACTTC.

In this sample, this clonotype turned up many times. The V gene is TRBV12-3 or TRBV12-4, the J gene TRBJ2-2; 7 bases match TRBD2. CDR3 length: 15 amino acids. Trimming cost V 6 bases and J 1 base; bases outside gene matches: 5. Here the CDR3 DNA reads TGTGCCAGCAGAACGGCGGGAGTGAACACCGGGGAGCTGTTTTTT. It specifies CASRTAGVNTGELFF.

J is TRBJ2-2 and V is TRBV4-2; TRBD1 matches 8 bases. The ends lost 4 bases at V and 4 bases at J; junction bases unmatched: 11. The CDR3 extends over 17 amino acids. Germline V CDR1 and CDR2: LGHNA, YNFKEQ. CDR3 region: CASSLPGSGQGTGELFF. The CDR3, as DNA: TGTGCCAGCAGCCTTCCTGGGTCCGGACAGGGCACCGGGGAGCTGTTTTTT.

This clonotype has only a few counts. The chain is built from TRBV20-1 and TRBJ1-2; 9 bases align to TRBD1. Germline V gives CDR1 DFQATT, CDR2 SNEGSKA (reference sequence). This CDR3 comprises 19 residues. The V and J ends lost 6 bases and 6 bases, in that order; junction bases with no gene match: 26. CDR3 in DNA: TGCAGTGCGCACGGAGTACCGGGACAGGGAACGCTTCAGGGAGATGGCTACACCTTC. Translated: CSAHGVPGQGTLQGDGYTF.

This clonotype was seen at least ten times. The chain is built from TRBV20-1 and TRBJ1-6, with D maybe TRBD1 (5 bases). V was cut by 0 bases and J by 9 bases, with 12 bases left in between. This CDR3 comprises 14 residues. In germline, CDR1 is DFQATT, CDR2 SNEGSKA (reference sequence). The CDR3 region is CSARDPRDVSPLHF. The CDR3 bases are TGCAGTGCTAGAGATCCCAGGGACGTTTCACCCCTCCACTTT.

This clonotype was observed a few times. The rearrangement joins TRBV20-1 to TRBJ1-5; 11 nucleotides agree with TRBD1. V trimming: 3 bases; J trimming: 0 bases; junction bases outside the gene matches: 13. This CDR3 spans 19 amino acids. From germline, CDR1 is DFQATT and CDR2 SNEGSKA (reference sequence). The CDR3 region is CSASAPGGQGAFSNQPQHF. The DNA of the CDR3 is TGCAGTGCTAGTGCTCCCGGCGGACAGGGGGCATTTAGCAATCAGCCCCAGCATTTT.

This clonotype has at least ten counts. The V call is TRBV4-1, the J call TRBJ1-5; 11 bases align to TRBD1. CDR1 is MGHRA and CDR2 is YSYEKL in the germline V gene. This CDR3 is 16 amino acids long. The trim removed 0 bases at V and 7 bases at J, leaving 5 bases unmatched. The CDR3 protein is CASSQDGRTGGQPQHF. CDR3 nucleotide sequence: TGCGCCAGCAGCCAAGATGGAAGGACAGGGGGCCAGCCCCAGCATTTT.

The V and J genes are TRBV27 and TRBJ2-4; tentatively, D is TRBD1 (8 bases). The CDR3 covers 20 residues. CDR1 and CDR2 from the germline V gene are MNHEY and SMNVEV (reference sequence). V gave up 6 bases and J gave up 6 bases, with 33 bases separating them. DNA of the CDR3: TGTGCCAGCAGCTCGAGCGGGACAGGAATGACAAAATGGGGGCGAAACATTCAGTACTTC. The encoded protein is CASSSSGTGMTKWGRNIQYF.

In this sample, this clonotype turned up many times. This rearrangement joins TRBV11-2 to TRBJ2-5; D unclear. The germline V gene has CDR1 SGHAT and CDR2 FQNNGV. V gave up 4 bases and J gave up 4 bases, with 16 bases separating them. CDR3 length: 15 residues. The CDR3 coding sequence is TGTGCCAGCAGCTGGAGACGGACGGTGGGAGAGACCCAGTACTTC. Protein product: CASSWRRTVGETQYF.

In its sample, this clonotype was seen many times. The chain carries TRBV14 and TRBJ2-1, with D tentatively TRBD2 (7 bases). Trimming pared 0 bases from V and 2 bases from J, leaving 14 bases between. The CDR3 extends over 17 amino acids. Germline CDR1 is SGHDN and CDR2 is FVKESK. CDR3 in DNA: TGTGCCAGCAGCCAAGAATTCTCGGGGGGCGCCTACAATGAGCAGTTCTTC. Amino acid sequence: CASSQEFSGGAYNEQFF.

This clonotype was seen repeatedly, ten times or more. V is TRBV27 and J is TRBJ1-2, with D unclear. This CDR3 contains 13 residues. Trimming stripped 6 bases from V and 0 bases from J, with 8 bases between. Germline V CDR1 and CDR2: MNHEY, SMNVEV (reference sequence). The CDR3 loop reads CASSLGANYGYTF. In nucleotides, the CDR3 is TGTGCCAGCAGCTTAGGTGCTAACTATGGCTACACCTTC.

This clonotype has a count of ten or more. The CDR3 protein is CASSLSRDNEQFF. The CDR3 nucleotides are TGTGCCAGCAGTTTAAGCAGGGACAATGAGCAGTTCTTC. The rearrangement joins TRBV12-3 or TRBV12-4 to TRBJ2-1; tentative D call: TRBD1 (5 bases). V lost 2 bases and J 5 bases, leaving 7 bases between the germline ends. CDR3 length: 13 amino acids.

There are many counts of this clonotype. The V and J genes are TRBV10-3 and TRBJ2-6; D not resolved. V was clipped by 3 bases and J by 0 bases, with 6 bases between them. This CDR3 comprises 15 residues. Germline CDR1 ENHRY, CDR2 SYGVKD. CDR3 loop: CAISDSTSGANVLTF. CDR3 nucleotide sequence: TGTGCCATCAGTGACTCCACCTCTGGGGCCAACGTCCTGACTTTC.

This clonotype was counted many times. This chain connects TRBV5-6 to TRBJ1-4, with TRBD1 identical over 7 bases. Trimming cost V 6 bases and J 5 bases; bases outside gene matches: 19. This CDR3 contains 18 residues. Germline CDR1 is SGHDT and CDR2 is YYEEEE. CDR3 sequence reads: CASISRKEPGQLNEKLFF. The CDR3 DNA reads TGTGCCAGCATTTCCCGAAAAGAGCCGGGACAGCTAAATGAAAAACTGTTTTTT.

Points on this clonotype: A much larger clone lies one base from this, so it may be a read error. This chain uses TRBV6-6 with TRBJ2-1; D is uncertain. The CDR3 is 13 residues long. CDR1 and CDR2 from the germline V gene are MNHNY and SVGAGI (reference sequence). The CDR3 protein is CAISYEKVLEQFF. The CDR3 nucleotides are TGTGCCATCAGTTACGAAAAGGTTTTGGAGCAGTTCTTC.

This clonotype was recorded at least ten times. V and J are TRBV5-1 and TRBJ2-2; D possibly corresponds to TRBD1 (6 bases). V dropped 2 bases and J dropped 5 bases, with 13 bases sitting between them. CDR3 size: 15 residues. Per the germline V gene, CDR1 is SGHRS and CDR2 is YFSETQ. The CDR3 DNA follows: TGCGCCAGCAGCTTTACCACAGGGCGTACCGGGGAGCTGTTTTTT. Translated: CASSFTTGRTGELFF.

This sequence joins TRBV7-8 and TRBJ2-1; no definite D call. CDR1 SGHVS and CDR2 FQNEAQ come from the germline V gene. There are 13 residues in the CDR3. Trimming took off 0 bases at V and 6 bases at J, with 6 bases between the two ends. The DNA of the CDR3 is TGTGCCAGCAGCTTAGCTGACCTCAATGAGCAGTTCTTC. Protein product: CASSLADLNEQFF.

The CDR3 spells CASSSLVSPYEQYF. Written as DNA, the CDR3 is TGTGCCAGCAGTTCCTTAGTCTCTCCCTACGAGCAGTACTTC. The J gene is TRBJ2-7, the V gene TRBV6-5; D is uncertain. Trimming shortened V by 4 bases and J by 2 bases, and 12 bases separated the two germline ends. This CDR3 region has 14 residues. Germline V CDR1 and CDR2: MNHEY, SVGAGI.

On this clonotype: This may come from a read error, since a much larger clone is one base off. The V gene is TRBV18, the J gene TRBJ1-1, with D unclear. The CDR3 contains 15 residues. V was clipped by 4 bases and J by 5 bases, with 17 bases between them. Germline V gives CDR1 KGHSH, CDR2 LQKENI. The DNA for the CDR3 is TGTGCCAGCTCACTTCGGACTGTTATGGGTACTGAAGCTTTCTTT. Translating gives CASSLRTVMGTEAFF.

The sample holds many counts of this clonotype. This chain connects TRBV27 to TRBJ2-5; perhaps D is TRBD1 or TRBD2 (5 bases each). This CDR3 comprises 15 residues. The V and J ends lost 6 bases and 2 bases respectively, with 16 bases between them. Germline CDR1 and CDR2: MNHEY and SMNVEV (reference sequence). CDR3 DNA sequence: TGTGCCAGCAGCGGACCCGGGACGGGTCAAGAGACCCAGTACTTC. Translated, it gives CASSGPGTGQETQYF.

This clonotype has ten or more counts. V gene TRBV12-3 or TRBV12-4 combines with J gene TRBJ2-7, with D tentatively TRBD1 (6 bases). The CDR3 extends over 15 amino acids. The V gene lost 5 bases and the J gene lost 3 bases, with 17 bases spanning the gap. The CDR3 reads CASSPTYRVRYEQYF. The CDR3 region has the DNA TGTGCCAGCAGTCCTACTTACAGGGTACGCTACGAGCAGTACTTC.

The CDR3 spells CASSLDFGQGGSGANVLTF. In DNA form, the CDR3 reads TGTGCCAGCAGCTTAGACTTTGGACAGGGCGGCTCTGGGGCCAACGTCCTGACTTTC. The J gene is TRBJ2-6, the V gene TRBV7-6, with 8 bases matching TRBD1. Germline V CDR1 and CDR2: SGHVS, FNYEAQ. Trimming took 1 base from V and 0 from J; bases not matched to a gene: 8. The CDR3 is 19 residues long. The complete variable domain, with remaining parts taken from reference TRBV7-6 and TRBJ2-6, reads GAGVSQSPRYKVTKRGQDVALRCDPISGHVSLYWYRQALGQGPEFLTYFNYEAQQDKSGLPNDRFSAERPEGSISTLTIQRTEQRDSAMYRCASSLDFGQGGSGANVLTFGAGSRLTVL.